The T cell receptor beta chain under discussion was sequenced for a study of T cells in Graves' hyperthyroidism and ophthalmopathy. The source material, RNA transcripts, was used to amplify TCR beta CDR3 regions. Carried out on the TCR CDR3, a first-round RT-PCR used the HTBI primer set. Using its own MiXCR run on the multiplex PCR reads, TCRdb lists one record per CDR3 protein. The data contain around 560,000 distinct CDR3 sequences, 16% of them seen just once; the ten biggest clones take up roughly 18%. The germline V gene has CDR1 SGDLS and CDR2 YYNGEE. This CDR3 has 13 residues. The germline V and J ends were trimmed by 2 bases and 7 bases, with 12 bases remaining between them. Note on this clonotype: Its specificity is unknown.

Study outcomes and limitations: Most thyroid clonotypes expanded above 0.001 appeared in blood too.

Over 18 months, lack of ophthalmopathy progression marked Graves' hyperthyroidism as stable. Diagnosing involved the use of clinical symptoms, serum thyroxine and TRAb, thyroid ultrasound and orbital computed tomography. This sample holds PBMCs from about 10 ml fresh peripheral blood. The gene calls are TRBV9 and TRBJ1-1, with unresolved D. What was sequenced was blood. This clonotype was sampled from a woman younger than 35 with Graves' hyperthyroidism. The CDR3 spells CASSVPSGGEAFF. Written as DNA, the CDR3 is TGTGCCAGCAGCGTCCCGTCGGGTGGTGAAGCTTTCTTT.